One sample yielded the 27 T cell receptor beta chains listed below, sequenced in a study of lymphopenia after photon versus proton radiotherapy. The repertoire was sequenced with immunoSEQ multiplex PCR; TCRdb's copy has only in-frame clones and lacks some. The sample has 29,000 or so clones; approximately 86% are singletons. This material consisted of peripheral blood, taken from a patient treated with proton-based radiotherapy. The source of these receptors is a woman aged 60 to 75 with cholangiocarcinoma. Some clones in this sample may be carry-over from other donors' samples.

V and J are TRBV30 and TRBJ2-5, with unresolved D. V was clipped by 3 bases and J by 5 bases, with 16 bases between them. Germline lookup yields CDR1 GTSNPN and CDR2 SVGIG (reference sequence). This CDR3 spans 14 amino acids. CDR3 protein: CAWSPGQVGETQYF. CDR3 nucleotide sequence: TGTGCCTGGAGCCCTGGTCAGGTGGGGGAGACCCAGTACTTC.

J is TRBJ2-2 and V is TRBV5-8; 7 nucleotides align to TRBD1. The ends lost 4 bases at V and 0 bases at J; junction bases unmatched: 6. In germline, CDR1 is SGHTS, CDR2 YDEGEE. The CDR3 is made up of 16 amino acids. Here the CDR3 DNA reads TGTGCCAGCAGCGGTACAGGGGATACGAACACCGGGGAGCTGTTTTTT. Its translation: CASSGTGDTNTGELFF.

This clone showed up just a few times. The chain is built from TRBV4-1 and TRBJ1-2; TRBD1 matches 8 bases. Germline CDR1 reads MGHRA; CDR2 reads YSYEKL. V dropped 2 bases and J dropped 8; count of bases not matched to a gene: 7. The CDR3 is 14 residues long. The CDR3 DNA sequence: TGCGCCAGCAGCCAACCGGACAGGGTACGCGGCTACACCTTC. Translating gives CASSQPDRVRGYTF.

The chain is built from TRBV4-3 and TRBJ2-3, with TRBD2 matching 9 bases. CDR3 size: 18 residues. V trimming: 0 bases; J trimming: 5 bases; junction bases outside the gene matches: 12. The germline V gene encodes CDR1 LGHNA and CDR2 YSLEER. CDR3 sequence: CASSQDFYFSGRRDTQYF. DNA for the CDR3: TGCGCCAGCAGCCAAGATTTTTACTTTAGCGGGAGAAGAGATACGCAGTATTTT.

The chain links TRBV5-1 to TRBJ2-3; unclear D gene. CDR3 size: 15 residues. Per germline, CDR1 SGHRS and CDR2 YFSETQ. V gave up 3 bases and J gave up 1 base, with 12 bases separating them. CDR3 sequence (DNA): TGCGCCAGCAGCTCAGCCGGCCAGGGCACAGATACGCAGTATTTT. As protein: CASSSAGQGTDTQYF.

The chain couples TRBV11-2 to TRBJ2-6; D ambiguous. Trimming shortened V by 2 bases and J by 0 bases, and 8 bases separated the two germline ends. The CDR3 spans 16 residues. The germline CDR1 and CDR2 sequences are SGHAT and FQNNGV. Written as DNA, the CDR3 is TGTGCCAGCAGCTTAACGCCCGGCTCTGGGGCCAACGTCCTGACTTTC. Translation gives CASSLTPGSGANVLTF.

Points on this clone: Other DNA sequences within the sample encode an identical CDR3. This chain joins TRBV18 and TRBJ2-7; either TRBD1 or TRBD2 may supply D (5 bases each). V was shortened by 3 bases and J by 2 bases, with 14 bases between the two germline ends. The CDR3 runs 15 residues. CDR1 KGHSH and CDR2 LQKENI come from the germline V gene. The CDR3 coding sequence is TGTGCCAGCTCACCTTTCGGGACGGGAACCTACGAGCAGTACTTC. This encodes CASSPFGTGTYEQYF.

This clone appeared once. DNA of the CDR3: TGTGCCAGCTCACGAACACCGATGGACAAAAACATTCAGTACTTC. Amino acids: CASSRTPMDKNIQYF. The chain combines TRBV18 with TRBJ2-4; D not resolved. The CDR3 contains 15 residues. Germline V CDR1 and CDR2: KGHSH, LQKENI. V was clipped by 4 bases and J by 3 bases, with 13 bases between them.

The V call is TRBV5-1, the J call TRBJ1-6; TRBD1 is a possible D gene (6 bases). Germline lookup yields CDR1 SGHRS and CDR2 YFSETQ. Trimming pared 4 bases from V and 7 bases from J, leaving 18 bases between. The CDR3 contains 16 residues. In nucleotides, the CDR3 is TGCGCCAGCAGCCAGACGACAGGTTCGGAAAATTCACCCCTCCACTTT. Amino acids: CASSQTTGSENSPLHF.

The chain links TRBV6-1 to TRBJ2-7, with D tentatively TRBD1 or TRBD2 (5 bases each). With 6 bases removed from V and 5 bases from J, the gap between germline ends came to 14 bases. CDR1 and CDR2 from the germline V gene are MNHNS and SASEGT. CDR3 length: 13 residues. CDR3: CASSLRDENEQYF. In DNA, the CDR3 is TGTGCCAGCAGCCTCCGGGACGAGAACGAGCAGTACTTC.

The chain employs TRBV5-1 and TRBJ1-1, with 7 bases lining up with TRBD1. This CDR3 has 13 residues. Germline loops: CDR1 SGHRS, CDR2 YFSETQ. V was pared by 4 bases and J by 6 bases, with 6 bases of the junction left unmatched. The CDR3, as DNA: TGCGCCAGCAGCCAGGACAGGCCACCTGAAGCTTTCTTT. Its protein product is CASSQDRPPEAFF. The whole variable domain, filled in from reference TRBV5-1 and TRBJ1-1, reads KAGVTQTPRYLIKTRGQQVTLSCSPISGHRSVSWYQQTPGQGLQFLFEYFSETQRNKGNFPGRFSGRQFSNSRSEMNVSTLELGDSALYLCASSQDRPPEAFFGQGTRLTVV.

The chain links TRBV5-1 to TRBJ1-4, with 10 bases aligning to TRBD1. The length of the CDR3 is 14 residues. V gave up 3 bases and J gave up 5 bases; unmatched junction bases: 1. CDR1 is SGHRS and CDR2 is YFSETQ in the germline V gene. The CDR3: CASSSGQGNEKLFF. The DNA of the CDR3 is TGCGCCAGCAGCTCGGGACAGGGGAATGAAAAACTGTTTTTT.

The chain has TRBV29-1 and TRBJ1-5, with D possibly being TRBD1 (5 bases). The CDR3 runs 13 residues. V was clipped by 2 bases and J by 7 bases, with 12 bases between them. The germline CDR1 and CDR2 sequences are SQVTM and ANQGSEA. The CDR3 sequence: CSVETGGGQPQHF. The CDR3 DNA sequence: TGCAGCGTTGAAACTGGGGGAGGGCAGCCCCAGCATTTT.

The chain couples TRBV27 to TRBJ1-6, with a weak D call TRBD1 (6 bases). The germline V and J ends were trimmed by 8 bases and 7 bases, with 12 bases remaining between them. This CDR3 spans 13 amino acids. Germline CDR1 reads MNHEY; CDR2 reads SMNVEV (reference sequence). In DNA, the CDR3 is TGTGCCAGCGGAGATACAGGGAATTCACCCCTCCACTTT. This sequence encodes CASGDTGNSPLHF.

This clone showed up just a few times. This chain joins TRBV5-1 and TRBJ1-4, with D perhaps matching TRBD1 (5 bases). Germline lookup yields CDR1 SGHRS and CDR2 YFSETQ. V was pared by 4 bases and J by 8 bases, with 15 bases between. CDR3 length: 14 amino acids. Here the CDR3 reads CASSATRGYEKLFF. In nucleotides, the CDR3 is TGCGCCAGCAGCGCAACCCGGGGGTACGAAAAACTGTTTTTT.

The chain joins TRBV14 to TRBJ2-2; TRBD1 aligns across 7 bases. The CDR3 sequence is 15 residues long. The germline V gene has CDR1 SGHDN and CDR2 FVKESK. V shed 8 bases, J shed 7 bases, and the junction held 13 bases outside the gene matches. The CDR3 spells CASSGQALLGGELFF. The CDR3 DNA sequence: TGTGCCAGCTCCGGACAGGCCCTTCTCGGCGGGGAGCTGTTTTTT.

The rearrangement links TRBV15 to TRBJ2-1; D ambiguous. Per germline, CDR1 LNHNV and CDR2 YYDKDF (reference sequence). Trimming left V 0 bases short and J 9 bases short, with 12 bases between. The CDR3 contains 14 residues. The CDR3 region is CATSRDEGPGEQFF. CDR3 nucleotide sequence: TGTGCCACCAGCAGAGATGAAGGTCCGGGTGAGCAGTTCTTC.

This clone is a singleton in its sample. The rearrangement links TRBV7-8 to TRBJ1-2, with 8 bases lining up with TRBD1. This CDR3 comprises 15 residues. The V gene end was trimmed by 5 bases and the J gene end by 3 bases; junction bases not matched to a gene: 8. Germline CDR1 SGHVS, CDR2 FQNEAQ. CDR3 region: CASSLTGGGDYGYTF. The CDR3 DNA follows: TGTGCCAGCAGCCTTACAGGGGGAGGGGACTATGGCTACACCTTC.

V gene TRBV5-4 combines with J gene TRBJ2-3; D might be TRBD2 (6 bases). In germline, CDR1 is SGHNT, CDR2 YYREEE (reference sequence). CDR3 size: 15 residues. V lost 0 bases, J lost 1 base, and 9 bases lay in between. This CDR3 is CASSLDPSGTDTQYF. In DNA form, the CDR3 reads TGTGCCAGCAGCTTGGATCCTAGCGGCACAGATACGCAGTATTTT.

This chain connects TRBV14 to TRBJ2-7; D possibly uses TRBD1 or TRBD2 (5 bases each). The CDR3 spans 13 residues. Germline assignment: CDR1 SGHDN and CDR2 FVKESK. Deletions cut 1 base from V and 4 bases from J, with 8 bases between. The CDR3 region has the DNA TGTGCCAGCAGCCAAGCCAGGGAGTACGAGCAGTACTTC. Encoded protein: CASSQAREYEQYF.

The chain is built from TRBV27 and TRBJ1-2, with 9 bases identical to TRBD1. V shed 6 bases and J 6 bases; nucleotides not matched to a gene: 8. The germline gives CDR1 MNHEY, CDR2 SMNVEV (reference sequence). The CDR3 contains 14 residues. The CDR3 coding sequence is TGTGCCAGCAGGCTAATACAGGGGGCGAATGGCTACACCTTC. This codes for CASRLIQGANGYTF.

This clone was seen only once. This rearrangement joins TRBV4-2 to TRBJ1-3, with TRBD1 as a possible D gene (6 bases). Between the trimmed V and J ends, which lost 4 bases and 6 bases, there was a span of 16 bases. The CDR3 is 15 amino acids. Per germline, CDR1 LGHNA and CDR2 YNFKEQ. In DNA, the CDR3 is TGTGCCAGCAGCCGCAGCCGGGACACCGAAAACACCATATATTTT. It yields the protein CASSRSRDTENTIYF.

This clone was recorded only once. This sequence joins TRBV18 and TRBJ2-3; 15 bases match TRBD2. CDR1 is KGHSH and CDR2 is LQKENI in the germline V gene. With 5 bases clipped from V and 0 bases from J, the junction kept 6 bases outside the gene matches. CDR3 size: 18 residues. The CDR3 is CASSAGTSGGTSTDTQYF. DNA of the CDR3: TGTGCCAGCTCAGCCGGGACTAGCGGGGGGACTAGCACAGATACGCAGTATTTT.

The chain recombines TRBV6-5 with TRBJ2-1; 9 positions agree with TRBD2. V gave up 5 bases and J gave up 5 bases; unmatched junction bases: 7. The CDR3 extends over 15 amino acids. CDR1 is MNHEY, CDR2 SVGAGI, per germline. The CDR3 DNA reads TGTGCCAGCAGTAAGACGGGACTAGCAAACAATGAGCAGTTCTTC. It translates to CASSKTGLANNEQFF.

The rearrangement joins TRBV28 to TRBJ1-2; the D gene is possibly TRBD1 (5 bases). CDR3 size: 14 residues. CDR1 and CDR2 from the germline V gene are MDHEN and SYDVKM. V gave up 8 bases and J gave up 4 bases, with 17 bases separating them. This CDR3 reads CASVSLGTAYGYTF. CDR3 coding DNA: TGTGCCAGCGTAAGTTTAGGGACGGCCTATGGCTACACCTTC.

This CDR3 is CASSQATGLVFPNEQFF. The CDR3 DNA reads as TGCGCCAGCAGCCAAGCTACGGGACTAGTTTTTCCCAATGAGCAGTTCTTC. The chain has TRBV4-1 and TRBJ2-1; TRBD2 matches 8 bases. Germline CDR1 reads MGHRA; CDR2 reads YSYEKL. V lost 1 base, J lost 6 bases, and 11 bases stayed unmatched. The CDR3 covers 17 residues.

This sequence joins TRBV7-2 and TRBJ2-1, with 7 bases matching TRBD1. Germline CDR1 reads SGHTA; CDR2 reads FQGNSA. The CDR3 loop spans 13 amino acids. V lost 7 bases to trimming and J lost 4 bases; unmatched junction nucleotides: 4. This chain's CDR3 is CASTKDRYNEQFF. CDR3 sequence (DNA): TGTGCCAGCACCAAGGACAGGTACAATGAGCAGTTCTTC.